A single sample gave rise to the 21 T cell receptor beta chains below, sequenced in a study of graft-versus-host responses after intestinal transplantation. Repertoires were generated with immunoSEQ multiplex PCR, while TCRdb's copy carries only in-frame clones and drops some. The table lists around 100,000 clones, 75% to 95% of them singletons, with more than 0.15% in the top ten. Their antigens are not known. The sample here was unstimulated CD4+ T cells sorted from spleen or lymph node cells, taken before transplant. The receptors were sampled from a human donor who was the organ donor for an intestinal transplant.

This clone was detected only once. V is TRBV19 and J is TRBJ1-5; a possible D gene is TRBD1 (6 bases). The CDR3 is made up of 14 amino acids. Per the germline V gene, CDR1 is LNHDA and CDR2 is SQIVND (reference sequence). Trimming stripped 4 bases from V and 5 bases from J, with 12 bases between. CDR3: CASSRAGAYQPQHF. Here the CDR3 DNA reads TGTGCCAGTAGTAGGGCAGGGGCGTATCAGCCCCAGCATTTT. The full variable domain, completed using reference TRBV19 and TRBJ1-5, is DGGITQSPKYLFRKEGQNVTLSCEQNLNHDAMYWYRQDPGQGLRLIYYSQIVNDFQKGDIAEGYSVSREKKESFPLTVTSAQKNPTAFYLCASSRAGAYQPQHFGDGTRLSIL.

This chain links TRBV4-1 with TRBJ2-3; the match to TRBD2 covers 7 bases. V lost 4 bases and J lost 1; bases outside the gene matches: 8. The CDR3 spans 16 residues. Germline loops: CDR1 MGHRA, CDR2 YSYEKL. CDR3 DNA: TGCGCCAGCAGCCGCGAAGGCGGGGGACGCACAGATACGCAGTATTTT. Translation gives CASSREGGGRTDTQYF.

The chain is built from TRBV18 and TRBJ2-7, with 7 nucleotides matching TRBD1. CDR3 length equals 14 residues. The germline gives CDR1 KGHSH, CDR2 LQKENI. V lost 2 bases to trimming and J lost 2 bases; unmatched junction nucleotides: 3. The CDR3 DNA sequence: TGTGCCAGCTCACCAGGACAGGTTACCTACGAGCAGTACTTC. Protein: CASSPGQVTYEQYF.

The chain links TRBV27 to TRBJ1-5; a possible D gene is TRBD1 (5 bases). CDR3 length equals 17 residues. Trimming removed 0 bases from V and 6 bases from J, with 18 bases in between. The germline gives CDR1 MNHEY, CDR2 SMNVEV (reference sequence). The CDR3 region is CASSLSGPGGVGQPQHF. CDR3 coding DNA: TGTGCCAGCAGTTTATCGGGCCCGGGAGGGGTTGGTCAGCCCCAGCATTTT.

The V gene is TRBV28, the J gene TRBJ2-1; TRBD1 agrees at 9 bases. Per the germline V gene, CDR1 is MDHEN and CDR2 is SYDVKM. V was clipped by 1 base and J by 14 bases; unmatched bases: 3. The CDR3 spans 12 residues. CDR3 region: CASSLLRQGEFF. The CDR3 DNA reads as TGTGCCAGCAGTTTATTAAGACAGGGGGAGTTCTTC.

J is TRBJ2-3 and V is TRBV18; D uncertain. Germline V lookup: CDR1 KGHSH, CDR2 LQKENI. The CDR3 spans 13 residues. With 7 bases removed from V and 1 base from J, the gap between germline ends came to 9 bases. CDR3 amino acids: CASFTRGTDTQYF. DNA for the CDR3: TGTGCCAGCTTCACCCGGGGCACAGATACGCAGTATTTT.

This clone was found once. The chain joins TRBV5-1 to TRBJ1-1, with a possible D match to TRBD1 (6 bases). V dropped 1 base and J dropped 5 bases, with 12 bases sitting between them. The CDR3 runs to 14 residues. The germline CDR1 and CDR2 sequences are SGHRS and YFSETQ. The CDR3 DNA reads TGCGCCAGCAGCTTGTCAGGGGAGAGGACTGAAGCTTTCTTT. It is translated as CASSLSGERTEAFF.

The genes are TRBV7-9 and TRBJ2-4; 7 nucleotides align to TRBD1. Germline CDR1 reads SEHNR; CDR2 reads FQNEAQ (reference sequence). With 5 bases clipped from V and 0 bases from J, the junction kept 1 base outside the gene matches. This CDR3 region has 14 residues. CDR3 protein: CASSRQGAKNIQYF. CDR3 DNA sequence: TGTGCCAGCAGCCGACAGGGAGCCAAAAACATTCAGTACTTC.

The chain carries TRBV28 and TRBJ1-2, with D maybe TRBD1 (6 bases). The CDR3 sequence is 14 residues long. Trimming pared 3 bases from V and 14 bases from J, leaving 22 bases between. The germline gives CDR1 MDHEN, CDR2 SYDVKM. The CDR3 region has the DNA TGTGCCAGCAGTTTTGTTGGATCCCGGGGGGCAGGGACCTTC. Its protein product is CASSFVGSRGAGTF.

V is TRBV28 and J is TRBJ1-2; 7 bases line up with TRBD1. The V and J ends lost 1 base and 5 bases, in that order; junction bases with no gene match: 1. This CDR3 is 13 amino acids long. Germline V gene lookup returns CDR1 MDHEN and CDR2 SYDVKM. Written as DNA, the CDR3 is TGTGCCAGCAGTTTATTACAGGGGTATGGCTACACCTTC. Protein product: CASSLLQGYGYTF.

This clone was observed once. The chain links TRBV4-2 to TRBJ2-3, with 15 bases fitting TRBD2. This CDR3 has 18 residues. Germline V gene lookup returns CDR1 LGHNA and CDR2 YNFKEQ. Unmatched junction bases numbered 9, after V lost 2 bases and J lost 6 bases. This chain's CDR3 is CASSQRTSGGAGWDTQYF. CDR3 in DNA: TGTGCCAGCAGCCAAAGGACTAGCGGGGGGGCCGGATGGGATACGCAGTATTTT.

The V gene is TRBV18, the J gene TRBJ2-7; 9 bases align to TRBD2. The CDR3 runs to 15 residues. Germline CDR1 KGHSH, CDR2 LQKENI. J lost 4 bases, V lost 3 bases, and 7 bases had no gene match. The CDR3 bases are TGTGCCAGCTCACCCGTGGCGGGGGGGCAGTACGAGCAGTACTTC. This translates into CASSPVAGGQYEQYF. Filled out from reference TRBV18 and TRBJ2-7, the complete variable domain reads NAGVMQNPRHLVRRRGQEARLRCSPMKGHSHVYWYRQLPEEGLKFMVYLQKENIIDESGMPKERFSAEFPKEGPSILRIQQVVRGDSAAYFCASSPVAGGQYEQYFGPGTRLTVT.

The chain combines TRBV25-1 with TRBJ1-3; no clear D gene. Germline-derived CDR1 and CDR2 are MGHDK and SYGVNS. The CDR3 runs 14 residues. The V gene lost 0 bases and the J gene lost 1 base, with 4 bases spanning the gap. CDR3 sequence: CASSEYGSGNTIYF. CDR3 DNA: TGTGCCAGCAGTGAATACGGTTCTGGAAACACCATATATTTT.

This clone was counted only a few times. The chain is built from TRBV27 and TRBJ1-3; D perhaps matches TRBD1 (5 bases). The CDR3 covers 15 residues. Germline CDR1 reads MNHEY; CDR2 reads SMNVEV (reference sequence). V lost 5 bases and J 3 bases, leaving 14 bases between the germline ends. CDR3 residues: CASSMLGGGGNTIYF. The CDR3 nucleotides are TGTGCCAGCAGTATGCTGGGGGGAGGTGGAAACACCATATATTTT.

The rearrangement links TRBV7-9 to TRBJ1-2, with D tentatively TRBD1 (5 bases). Germline assignment: CDR1 SEHNR and CDR2 FQNEAQ (reference sequence). The ends were cut back, 1 base at V and 6 bases at J, with 9 bases in the middle. CDR3 length equals 13 residues. The CDR3 nucleotides are TGTGCCAGCAGCTTAGTAGGGGCGGATGGCTACACCTTC. The encoded protein is CASSLVGADGYTF. The complete variable domain, with remaining parts taken from reference TRBV7-9 and TRBJ1-2, reads DTGVSQNPRHKITKRGQNVTFRCDPISEHNRLYWYRQTLGQGPEFLTYFQNEAQLEKSRLLSDRFSAERPKGSFSTLEIQRTEQGDSAMYLCASSLVGADGYTFGSGTRLTVV.

This chain links TRBV20-1 with TRBJ1-2; 7 bases fit TRBD1. The length of the CDR3 is 11 residues. The germline CDR1 and CDR2 sequences are DFQATT and SNEGSKA (reference sequence). V dropped 4 bases and J dropped 8; count of bases not matched to a gene: 4. This chain's CDR3 is CSAIRQGGYTF. In DNA, the CDR3 is TGCAGTGCTATCCGACAGGGAGGCTACACCTTC.

V gene TRBV19 combines with J gene TRBJ1-2, with unresolved D. This CDR3 has 13 residues. V lost 5 bases, J lost 4 bases, and 11 bases lay in between. Germline-derived CDR1 and CDR2 are LNHDA and SQIVND (reference sequence). The CDR3 loop reads CASSFDILYGYTF. CDR3 sequence (DNA): TGTGCCAGTAGTTTCGACATCCTCTATGGCTACACCTTC.

The rearrangement links TRBV30 to TRBJ1-1; unclear D gene. Germline lookup yields CDR1 GTSNPN and CDR2 SVGIG (reference sequence). The CDR3 runs 11 residues. Between the trimmed V and J ends, which lost 4 bases and 2 bases, there was a span of 5 bases. The CDR3 here is CAWIRNTEAFF. CDR3 in DNA: TGTGCCTGGATCAGAAACACTGAAGCTTTCTTT.

This chain links TRBV7-2 with TRBJ2-7; 9 bases match TRBD1. V dropped 5 bases and J dropped 6; count of bases not matched to a gene: 14. The CDR3 has 16 amino acids. The germline V gene encodes CDR1 SGHTA and CDR2 FQGNSA. CDR3 region: CASSRLEGQGGSEQYF. The CDR3 DNA is TGTGCCAGCAGCAGACTAGAGGGACAGGGTGGAAGCGAGCAGTACTTC. The full variable domain, its missing parts supplied by reference TRBV7-2 and TRBJ2-7, is GAGVSQSPSNKVTEKGKDVELRCDPISGHTALYWYRQSLGQGLEFLIYFQGNSAPDKSGLPSDRFSAERTGGSVSTLTIQRTQQEDSAVYLCASSRLEGQGGSEQYFGPGTRLTVT.

The chain couples TRBV6-4 to TRBJ2-3, with D tentatively TRBD1 (5 bases). CDR3 length: 14 amino acids. Trimming removed 0 bases from V and 6 bases from J, with 10 bases in between. The germline V gene encodes CDR1 MRHNA and CDR2 SNTAGT. This CDR3 is CASSDSGRMDTQYF. DNA for the CDR3: TGTGCCAGCAGTGACTCGGGGCGTATGGATACGCAGTATTTT.

This clone was counted a few times. This chain links TRBV7-3 with TRBJ1-5; D not resolved. The V end lost 3 bases, the J end lost 5 bases, and 8 bases lay between the germline ends. Germline V CDR1 and CDR2: SGHTA, FQGTGA. The CDR3 length is 13 residues. The CDR3 protein is CASSLTHDQPQHF. For the CDR3, the DNA is TGTGCCAGCAGCTTGACTCACGATCAGCCCCAGCATTTT.